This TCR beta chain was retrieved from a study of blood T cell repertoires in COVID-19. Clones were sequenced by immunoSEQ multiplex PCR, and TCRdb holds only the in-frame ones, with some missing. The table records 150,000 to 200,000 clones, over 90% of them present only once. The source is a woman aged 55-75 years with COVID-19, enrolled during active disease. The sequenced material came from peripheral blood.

The CDR3 DNA follows: TGCGCCAGCAGTTCCGAGGGTGGGCCAAGATTCTATGGCTACACCTTC. Protein sequence: CASSSEGGPRFYGYTF. The chain uses TRBV5-1 and TRBJ1-2; the D is unclear. There are 16 residues in the CDR3. Trimming removed 5 bases from V and 4 bases from J, with 21 bases in between. Germline assignment: CDR1 SGHRS and CDR2 YFSETQ. Filled out from reference TRBV5-1 and TRBJ1-2, the complete variable domain reads KAGVTQTPRYLIKTRGQQVTLSCSPISGHRSVSWYQQTPGQGLQFLFEYFSETQRNKGNFPGRFSGRQFSNSRSEMNVSTLELGDSALYLCASSSEGGPRFYGYTFGSGTRLTVV.